Below, 20 T cell receptor beta chains from the same sample are listed, as sequenced in a study of cytomegalovirus exposure and HLA in healthy donors. The PCR used 60 Vbeta and 13 Jbeta primers. Assay: immunoSEQ multiplex PCR; the TCRdb copy retains only in-frame clones and omits some. Of approximately 150,000 clones detected, around 80% appear once; the ten largest clones hold roughly 6.4%. The sample comprised PBMCs. These receptors all stem from a middle-aged woman in good health and CMV-seropositive.

J is TRBJ1-3 and V is TRBV11-1; 8 nucleotides match TRBD1. Germline-derived CDR1 and CDR2 are SGHAT and FQDESV (reference sequence). The CDR3 extends over 17 amino acids. J was trimmed by 1 base and V by 5 bases; bases with no gene match: 10. DNA of the CDR3: TGTGCCAGCAGCCCGAGGGACAGGCCCTTATCTGGAAACACCATATATTTT. It specifies CASSPRDRPLSGNTIYF.

This clone was counted between two and nine times. Germline and junction disagree at one end, which may indicate a read error. The rearrangement links TRBV7-2 to TRBJ2-4, with 8 bases fitting TRBD2. Germline CDR1 SGHTA, CDR2 FQGNSA. CDR3 size: 15 residues. DNA for the CDR3: TGTGCCAGCAGCTCCAAGGCGGGGGGCAAAAACAGTCAGTACTTC. Amino acid sequence: CASSSKAGGKNSQYF.

This rearrangement joins TRBV2 to TRBJ2-2, with D tentatively TRBD2 (5 bases). Per the germline V gene, CDR1 is SNHLY and CDR2 is FYNNEI. V shed 6 bases and J shed 4 bases, with 9 bases lying between them. This CDR3 comprises 13 residues. CDR3 coding DNA: TGTGCCAGCAGCCGAGGGCCCACCGGGGAGCTGTTTTTT. Protein sequence: CASSRGPTGELFF. The full variable domain, in which reference TRBV2 and TRBJ2-2 provide the parts outside the CDR3, is EPEVTQTPSHQVTQMGQEVILRCVPISNHLYFYWYRQILGQKVEFLVSFYNNEISEKSEIFDDQFSVERPDGSNFTLKIRSTKLEDSAMYFCASSRGPTGELFFGEGSRLTVL.

The chain carries TRBV5-1 and TRBJ1-4; 7 nucleotides align to TRBD1. The CDR3 consists of 15 residues. The germline V gene has CDR1 SGHRS and CDR2 YFSETQ. Unmatched junction bases numbered 3, after V lost 4 bases and J lost 0 bases. CDR3 DNA sequence: TGCGCCAGCAGCCGGGACAGTGCAACTAATGAAAAACTGTTTTTT. This codes for CASSRDSATNEKLFF. The variable domain in full, with the rest retrieved from reference TRBV5-1 and TRBJ1-4, is KAGVTQTPRYLIKTRGQQVTLSCSPISGHRSVSWYQQTPGQGLQFLFEYFSETQRNKGNFPGRFSGRQFSNSRSEMNVSTLELGDSALYLCASSRDSATNEKLFFGSGTQLSVL.

J is TRBJ1-2 and V is TRBV5-1; D gene unclear. Germline V gives CDR1 SGHRS, CDR2 YFSETQ. Trimming cost V 4 bases and J 5 bases, with 12 bases left between them. The CDR3 spans 13 residues. For the CDR3, the DNA is TGCGCCAGCAGCCCTGACGGGAGGTATGGCTACACCTTC. The encoded protein is CASSPDGRYGYTF.

The V call is TRBV7-9, the J call TRBJ2-5; 8 nucleotides agree with TRBD2. This CDR3 is built from 12 residues. Trimming took 7 bases from V and 5 from J; bases not matched to a gene: 3. CDR1 is SEHNR and CDR2 is FQNEAQ in the germline V gene (reference sequence). The CDR3 sequence is CASTTSGETQYF. The DNA for the CDR3 is TGTGCCAGCACAACTAGCGGCGAGACCCAGTACTTC.

The chain links TRBV21-1 to TRBJ1-6; the D call in the table, TRBD1, was not verified against the DNA. TRBV21-1 is flagged as a pseudogene. The CDR3 runs 17 residues. The CDR3, as DNA: TGTGCCAGCAGCCCTGAGCGGAGGGGGCCGGATAATTCACCCCTCCACTTT. It is translated as CASSPERRGPDNSPLHF.

The chain links TRBV9 to TRBJ1-6; no clear D. Per the germline V gene, CDR1 is SGDLS and CDR2 is YYNGEE. The CDR3 spans 16 residues. Trimming cost V 0 bases and J 3 bases, with 10 bases left between them. The CDR3 here is CASSVGAVHYNSPLHF. For the CDR3, the DNA is TGTGCCAGCAGCGTAGGGGCAGTCCACTATAATTCACCCCTCCACTTT.

The genes are TRBV19 and TRBJ1-6; D ambiguous. The CDR3 is made up of 15 amino acids. The V gene lost 3 bases and the J gene lost 8 bases, with 14 bases spanning the gap. Looked up from germline, CDR1 is LNHDA and CDR2 is SQIVND (reference sequence). In DNA form, the CDR3 reads TGTGCCAGTAGTATTAGGCGCCTTCGGGATTCACCCCTCCACTTT. Its translation is CASSIRRLRDSPLHF.

V usage is TRBV11-2 and J usage is TRBJ2-3, with TRBD2 matching 8 bases. Trimming removed 5 bases from V and 3 bases from J; junction bases left unmatched: 1. Germline values: CDR1 SGHAT, CDR2 FQNNGV. CDR3 size: 13 residues. DNA for the CDR3: TGTGCCAGCAGCCGGGGGGGGACAGATACGCAGTATTTT. Encoded protein: CASSRGGTDTQYF. Looking up the rest from reference TRBV11-2 and TRBJ2-3 gives the full variable domain: EAGVAQSPRYKIIEKRQSVAFWCNPISGHATLYWYQQILGQGPKLLIQFQNNGVVDDSQLPKDRFSAERLKGVDSTLKIQPAKLEDSAVYLCASSRGGTDTQYFGPGTRLTVL.

This rearrangement joins TRBV4-1 to TRBJ1-6, with D possibly TRBD1 on 6 matching bases. The CDR3 loop spans 16 amino acids. V was shortened by 0 bases and J by 9 bases, with 15 bases between the two germline ends. Germline lookup yields CDR1 MGHRA and CDR2 YSYEKL. The DNA for the CDR3 is TGCGCCAGCAGCCAAGATCACAACAGGGCAAGTTCACCCCTCCACTTT. Amino acids: CASSQDHNRASSPLHF.

This clone was picked up a small number of times. The chain employs TRBV28 and TRBJ1-2, with D unclear. CDR1 is MDHEN, CDR2 SYDVKM, per germline. The CDR3 covers 15 residues. V dropped 5 bases and J dropped 4 bases, with 17 bases sitting between them. The DNA for the CDR3 is TGTGCCAGCAGTGAGACTAGGACCCCCCGCTATGGCTACACCTTC. The encoded protein is CASSETRTPRYGYTF.

This clone occurred once. This sequence joins TRBV20-1 and TRBJ1-1; D is uncertain. Germline lookup yields CDR1 DFQATT and CDR2 SNEGSKA (reference sequence). Trimming stripped 3 bases from V and 5 bases from J, with 7 bases between. This CDR3 contains 11 residues. In nucleotides, the CDR3 is TGCAGTGCTAGGTCCAGGACTGAAGCTTTCTTT. This encodes CSARSRTEAFF.

The rearrangement joins TRBV6-1 to TRBJ2-3; TRBD2 might be the D (6 bases). CDR3 length: 14 amino acids. V was cut by 6 bases and J by 0 bases, with 10 bases left in between. CDR1 and CDR2 from the germline V gene are MNHNS and SASEGT. CDR3 amino acids: CASRNAGSTDTQYF. For the CDR3, the DNA is TGTGCCAGCAGAAACGCGGGGAGCACAGATACGCAGTATTTT.

V gene TRBV4-1 combines with J gene TRBJ1-4; tentative D call: TRBD1 (6 bases). Germline V gives CDR1 MGHRA, CDR2 YSYEKL. Trimming left V 4 bases short and J 8 bases short, with 29 bases between. The CDR3 is made up of 19 amino acids. The CDR3 region is CASSRGDNPATKPTEKLFF. DNA of the CDR3: TGCGCCAGCAGCCGTGGGGACAACCCAGCGACAAAGCCTACGGAAAAACTGTTTTTT.

The chain uses TRBV5-6 and TRBJ2-3; D not certain. The CDR3 length is 13 residues. Germline V CDR1 and CDR2: SGHDT, YYEEEE. Trimming shortened V by 0 bases and J by 3 bases, and 5 bases separated the two germline ends. The CDR3 sequence is CASSLVHTDTQYF. The CDR3 DNA is TGTGCCAGCAGCTTGGTTCATACAGATACGCAGTATTTT.

This clone was recorded only once. The chain employs TRBV18 and TRBJ2-1; 8 nucleotides agree with TRBD2. V was clipped by 3 bases and J by 2 bases; unmatched bases: 3. The CDR3 length is 15 residues. CDR1 and CDR2 from the germline V gene are KGHSH and LQKENI. The CDR3 DNA follows: TGTGCCAGCTCACCGGAAGCGGGGGCCTACAATGAGCAGTTCTTC. This encodes CASSPEAGAYNEQFF.

V is TRBV28 and J is TRBJ2-1; unclear D gene. Germline V gives CDR1 MDHEN, CDR2 SYDVKM. CDR3 length: 16 residues. Between the trimmed V and J ends, which lost 6 bases and 7 bases, there was a span of 22 bases. The CDR3: CASSSSWAQDVNEQFF. The DNA for the CDR3 is TGTGCCAGCAGCTCTTCCTGGGCTCAGGATGTTAATGAGCAGTTCTTC.

This clone was seen more than once but under ten times. The chain couples TRBV29-1 to TRBJ2-3; D is unclear. Trimming took 7 bases from V and 1 from J, leaving 3 bases between them. The CDR3 length is 10 residues. The germline V gene has CDR1 SQVTM and CDR2 ANQGSEA. DNA of the CDR3: TGCAGCGCGGGCACAGATACGCAGTATTTT. Protein product: CSAGTDTQYF.

This chain's CDR3 is CATSRAPQATRPNEQFF. In DNA, the CDR3 is TGTGCCACCAGCAGAGCACCACAGGCAACTCGACCAAATGAGCAGTTCTTC. This chain uses TRBV15 with TRBJ2-1; TRBD1 might be the D (5 bases). The CDR3 spans 17 residues. In germline, CDR1 is LNHNV, CDR2 YYDKDF (reference sequence). The V end was cut by 1 base, the J end by 7 bases, with 20 bases between.